This entry lists 8 T cell receptor beta chains sequenced from one sample in a study of blood T cell repertoires in COVID-19. The method was immunoSEQ multiplex PCR; TCRdb's version includes in-frame clones alone and lacks a portion of them. This table holds some 180,000 clones, roughly four fifths found once. Sequencing was performed on peripheral blood. These receptors were taken from a woman at least 80 years old with acute or convalescent COVID-19.

This chain links TRBV4-3 with TRBJ1-4; D is unclear. The CDR3 sequence is 14 residues long. V lost 2 bases and J 7 bases, leaving 11 bases between the germline ends. Germline values: CDR1 LGHNA, CDR2 YSLEER. For the CDR3, the DNA is TGCGCCAGCAGCCAACGACGGGGAGGTGAAAAACTGTTTTTT. It is translated as CASSQRRGGEKLFF.

V gene TRBV10-1 combines with J gene TRBJ2-3; D perhaps matches TRBD1 (6 bases). Germline lookup yields CDR1 WNHNN and CDR2 SYGVQD (reference sequence). This CDR3 is 13 amino acids long. Trimming cost V 6 bases and J 4 bases, with 11 bases left between them. Here the CDR3 reads CASSETGSDTQYF. The CDR3 DNA reads as TGCGCCAGCAGCGAAACAGGGTCAGATACGCAGTATTTT.

The V call is TRBV5-5, the J call TRBJ2-7; unclear D gene. Trimming pared 4 bases from V and 7 bases from J, leaving 15 bases between. CDR1 is SGHKS and CDR2 is YYEKEE in the germline V gene (reference sequence). This CDR3 has 13 amino acids. The CDR3 DNA reads TGTGCCAGCAGCCTGCTGATGGCTTTGGAGCAGTACTTC. It specifies CASSLLMALEQYF. The full variable domain, with the rest looked up from reference TRBV5-5 and TRBJ2-7, is DAGVTQSPTHLIKTRGQQVTLRCSPISGHKSVSWYQQVLGQGPQFIFQYYEKEERGRGNFPDRFSARQFPNYSSELNVNALLLGDSALYLCASSLLMALEQYFGPGTRLTVT.

This clone was seen more than once but under ten times. The chain joins TRBV6-2 or TRBV6-3 to TRBJ1-5; possibly TRBD1 for D (5 bases). The CDR3 covers 14 residues. The ends were cut back, 2 bases at V and 6 bases at J, with 11 bases in the middle. CDR1 MNHEY and CDR2 SVGEGT come from the germline V gene. In DNA, the CDR3 is TGTGCCAGCAGTTACAGGCAGGGCGGTCAGCCCCAGCATTTT. Its protein is CASSYRQGGQPQHF.

The rearrangement uses TRBV3-1 (or the pseudogene TRBV3-2) and TRBJ2-1; TRBD2 aligns across 8 bases. CDR3 length: 16 amino acids. The V gene end was trimmed by 4 bases and the J gene end by 9 bases; junction bases not matched to a gene: 14. CDR1 is LGHDT and CDR2 is YNNKEL in the germline V gene (reference sequence). The CDR3 sequence: CASSLKPAGVGVEQFF. The DNA for the CDR3 is TGTGCCAGCAGCCTAAAACCAGCGGGGGTGGGCGTTGAGCAGTTCTTC.

This clone is a singleton in its sample. The chain joins TRBV5-1 to TRBJ1-1; D is unresolved. Looked up from germline, CDR1 is SGHRS and CDR2 is YFSETQ. V was clipped by 8 bases and J by 1 base, with 6 bases between them. The CDR3 loop spans 11 amino acids. As DNA, the CDR3 is TGCGCCAGTAGAGCGAACACTGAAGCTTTCTTT. It encodes CASRANTEAFF.

The V and J genes are TRBV5-1 and TRBJ2-3; perhaps TRBD2 as D (7 bases). Germline CDR1 reads SGHRS; CDR2 reads YFSETQ. The CDR3 is 15 amino acids. Trimming pared 4 bases from V and 3 bases from J, leaving 15 bases between. CDR3 sequence: CASSPGGARTDTQYF. The CDR3, as DNA: TGCGCCAGCAGCCCTGGGGGGGCGCGAACAGATACGCAGTATTTT.

This chain's CDR3 is CASSQDLLVGVYEQYF. The DNA for the CDR3 is TGTGCCAGCAGCCAAGATCTACTAGTGGGAGTTTACGAGCAGTACTTC. The chain carries TRBV3-1 (or the pseudogene TRBV3-2) and TRBJ2-7, with TRBD2 as a possible D gene (5 bases). V was shortened by 0 bases and J by 4 bases, with 16 bases between the two germline ends. Germline CDR1 is LGHDT and CDR2 is YNNKEL (reference sequence). This CDR3 has 16 residues.